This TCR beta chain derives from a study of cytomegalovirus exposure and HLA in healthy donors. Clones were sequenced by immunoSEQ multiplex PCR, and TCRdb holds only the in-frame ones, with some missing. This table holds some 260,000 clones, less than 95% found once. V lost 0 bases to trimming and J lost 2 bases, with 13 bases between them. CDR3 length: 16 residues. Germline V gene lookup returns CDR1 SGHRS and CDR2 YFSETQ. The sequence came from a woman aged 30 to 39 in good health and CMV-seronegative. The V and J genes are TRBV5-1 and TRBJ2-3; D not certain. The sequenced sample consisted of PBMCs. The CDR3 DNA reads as TGCGCCAGCAGCTTGGCACCGGCCAGGTACACAGATACGCAGTATTTT. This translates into CASSLAPARYTDTQYF.